The 18 T cell receptor beta chains given below trace back to one sample, sequenced in a study of CD8 T cells in Susac syndrome (dated by TCRdb to between 2018 and 2020). The library was prepared using the immunoSEQ multiplex PCR assay. RNA was extracted using the RNeasy kit, and roughly 0.5 to 1 microgram was reverse transcribed with random hexamers. In TCRdb, the public reads were trimmed at Q25 with fastp and aligned with MiXCR, with productive beta chains retained. Rows are combined by CDR3 protein, so each entry shows the most common genes and DNA. Within this sample are about 130,000 distinct CDR3 sequences, with 85% to 95% of them counted one time only. Roughly 0.3% of the sample is held by the ten biggest clonotypes. The specimen sequenced was CD8+ T cells from PBMCs. These receptors all come from a human donor with multiple sclerosis.

This clonotype appeared a single time. The chain is built from TRBV5-1 and TRBJ2-1, with D perhaps given as TRBD1 or TRBD2 (5 bases each). V shed 2 bases and J shed 0 bases, with 12 bases lying between them. The CDR3 sequence is 16 residues long. Germline assignment: CDR1 SGHRS and CDR2 YFSETQ. CDR3 sequence reads: CASSFTGDLSYNEQFF. As DNA, the CDR3 is TGCGCCAGCAGCTTCACCGGGGACCTCTCCTACAATGAGCAGTTCTTC. The full variable domain, its missing parts supplied by reference TRBV5-1 and TRBJ2-1, is KAGVTQTPRYLIKTRGQQVTLSCSPISGHRSVSWYQQTPGQGLQFLFEYFSETQRNKGNFPGRFSGRQFSNSRSEMNVSTLELGDSALYLCASSFTGDLSYNEQFFGPGTRLTVL.

The J gene is TRBJ1-4, the V gene TRBV11-2, with D hard to call. The ends were cut back, 7 bases at V and 5 bases at J, with 14 bases in the middle. The CDR3 length is 14 residues. Germline CDR1 is SGHAT and CDR2 is FQNNGV. As DNA, the CDR3 is TGTGCCAGCACCCCGGGCAGCGCGAATGAAAAACTGTTTTTT. It yields the protein CASTPGSANEKLFF. Together with reference TRBV11-2 and TRBJ1-4, the CDR3 gives the full variable domain: EAGVAQSPRYKIIEKRQSVAFWCNPISGHATLYWYQQILGQGPKLLIQFQNNGVVDDSQLPKDRFSAERLKGVDSTLKIQPAKLEDSAVYLCASTPGSANEKLFFGSGTQLSVL.

V gene TRBV21-1 combines with J gene TRBJ2-3. TRBV21-1 counts as a pseudogene. This CDR3 spans 14 amino acids. CDR3 sequence (DNA): TGTGCCAGCAGCAAAGGGGAAGTCACAGATACGCAGTATTTT. This gives the protein CASSKGEVTDTQYF.

The chain combines TRBV9 with TRBJ2-3; D may correspond to TRBD1 or TRBD2 (5 bases each). V gave up 0 bases and J gave up 2 bases, with 16 bases separating them. The CDR3 has 17 residues. Germline CDR1 reads SGDLS; CDR2 reads YYNGEE. CDR3: CASSVGTRGPLTDTQYF. The CDR3 DNA follows: TGTGCCAGCAGCGTAGGGACAAGAGGGCCTCTCACAGATACGCAGTATTTT.

This clonotype was seen a handful of times. This chain connects TRBV6-6 to TRBJ1-2; no clear D gene. V was cut by 8 bases and J by 3 bases, with 7 bases left in between. In germline, CDR1 is MNHNY, CDR2 SVGAGI (reference sequence). This CDR3 region has 11 residues. CDR3 bases: TGTGCCAGCTCCCCCGACTATGGCTACACCTTC. Translated, it gives CASSPDYGYTF.

DNA of the CDR3: TGTGCCAGCACCATGCCGATCCCGAACACTGAAGCTTTCTTT. It specifies CASTMPIPNTEAFF. The chain recombines TRBV7-9 with TRBJ1-1; no definite D call. V was clipped by 7 bases and J by 1 base, with 13 bases between them. Germline V gene data show CDR1 as SEHNR and CDR2 as FQNEAQ (reference sequence). This CDR3 is 14 amino acids long.

The genes are TRBV30 and TRBJ2-3; the D is unclear. Germline values: CDR1 GTSNPN, CDR2 SVGIG (reference sequence). The CDR3 runs to 12 residues. Trimming left V 0 bases short and J 6 bases short, with 7 bases between. In DNA, the CDR3 is TGTGCCTGGAGTGTAGCCGGGGATACGCAGTATTTT. It yields the protein CAWSVAGDTQYF.

The rearrangement uses TRBV6-5 and TRBJ2-1, with D maybe TRBD2 (7 bases). With 5 bases removed from V and 7 bases from J, the gap between germline ends came to 12 bases. Looked up from germline, CDR1 is MNHEY and CDR2 is SVGAGI. This CDR3 has 13 amino acids. The CDR3 DNA sequence: TGTGCCAGCAGTAGGGGAGGGGGGAATGAGCAGTTCTTC. This translates into CASSRGGGNEQFF.

The rearrangement joins TRBV3-1 to TRBJ1-2; 10 positions agree with TRBD1. The length of the CDR3 is 15 residues. The germline V gene encodes CDR1 LGHDT and CDR2 YNNKEL (reference sequence). The ends lost 0 bases at V and 4 bases at J; junction bases unmatched: 2. CDR3 in amino acids: CASSQDGDRGYGYTF. Here the CDR3 DNA reads TGTGCCAGCAGCCAAGATGGGGACAGGGGCTATGGCTACACCTTC.

The chain employs TRBV9 and TRBJ2-7; tentatively, D is TRBD1 or TRBD2 (5 bases each). V was trimmed by 6 bases and J by 5 bases, leaving 21 bases between them. This CDR3 comprises 15 residues. CDR1 and CDR2 (germline): SGDLS, YYNGEE. In DNA, the CDR3 is TGTGCCAGCACCCCAGGGAGCTCCCGAAGGGACGAGCAGTACTTC. Amino acid sequence: CASTPGSSRRDEQYF.

This clonotype has more than one count but fewer than ten. The rearrangement joins TRBV4-1 to TRBJ1-1, with 8 bases aligning to TRBD1. Trimming at V came to 1 base and at J to 1 base, leaving 2 bases not matched to a gene. The CDR3 spans 15 residues. In germline, CDR1 is MGHRA, CDR2 YSYEKL. CDR3 residues: CASSQVDRGNTEAFF. CDR3 in DNA: TGCGCCAGCAGCCAAGTCGACAGGGGGAACACTGAAGCTTTCTTT.

The chain employs TRBV29-1 and TRBJ1-2, with 8 bases identical to TRBD1. Germline CDR1 and CDR2: SQVTM and ANQGSEA. This CDR3 is 12 amino acids long. After removal of 1 base from V and 6 bases from J, the junction contained 1 base not matched to a gene. CDR3 bases: TGCAGCGTTGAAGGACAGGGGCATGGCTACACCTTC. Translated, it gives CSVEGQGHGYTF.

The genes are TRBV10-3 and TRBJ1-1, with D possibly TRBD1 on 5 matching bases. Between the trimmed V and J ends, which lost 4 bases and 3 bases, there was a span of 12 bases. The CDR3 spans 14 residues. Germline assignment: CDR1 ENHRY and CDR2 SYGVKD. CDR3 sequence (DNA): TGTGCCATCAGTGGGGGCCTCGGAGACACTGAAGCTTTCTTT. Amino acid sequence: CAISGGLGDTEAFF.

V is TRBV30 and J is TRBJ2-2; D is possibly TRBD1 (5 bases). The CDR3 is made up of 13 amino acids. The V gene lost 2 bases and the J gene lost 8 bases, with 12 bases spanning the gap. CDR1 GTSNPN and CDR2 SVGIG come from the germline V gene (reference sequence). CDR3 region: CAWSQGAWGELFF. The CDR3 region has the DNA TGTGCCTGGAGTCAAGGGGCGTGGGGGGAGCTGTTTTTT.

In DNA, the CDR3 is TGTGCCAGCAGCTTGGGAACTAGCGGGAGGGCGAACACCGGGGAGCTGTTTTTT. Translating gives CASSLGTSGRANTGELFF. This sequence joins TRBV5-4 and TRBJ2-2, with 13 bases matching TRBD2. The CDR3 covers 18 residues. Germline V gene data show CDR1 as SGHNT and CDR2 as YYREEE (reference sequence). The junction had 2 bases not matched to a gene; V was cut back by 0 bases and J by 0 bases.

CDR3 nucleotide sequence: TGTGCCAGCAGCCAACCCCGGGACTCGCAAAATGAGCAGTTCTTC. It specifies CASSQPRDSQNEQFF. This chain joins TRBV5-4 and TRBJ2-1; D is possibly TRBD2 (6 bases). The CDR3 spans 15 residues. The V end lost 4 bases, the J end lost 7 bases, and 18 bases lay between the germline ends. The germline V gene encodes CDR1 SGHNT and CDR2 YYREEE (reference sequence).

The chain is built from TRBV6-2 or TRBV6-3 and TRBJ2-2; tentatively, D is TRBD1 or TRBD2 (5 bases each). The CDR3 runs 17 residues. The V end was cut by 4 bases, the J end by 6 bases, with 21 bases between. Germline loops: CDR1 MNHEY, CDR2 SVGEGT. CDR3 nucleotide sequence: TGTGCCAGCAGTTCCGACGTCGGGGCCCAGGGACCCGGGGAGCTGTTTTTT. This translates into CASSSDVGAQGPGELFF.

This chain connects TRBV27 to TRBJ1-2; D might be TRBD1 (6 bases). V dropped 5 bases and J dropped 4 bases, with 17 bases sitting between them. The length of the CDR3 is 15 residues. Germline V gene lookup returns CDR1 MNHEY and CDR2 SMNVEV (reference sequence). For the CDR3, the DNA is TGTGCCAGCAGTAATAAACAGGGAGTCGGCTATGGCTACACCTTC. It translates to CASSNKQGVGYGYTF.